This T cell receptor (beta chain) was sequenced in a study of blood T cell repertoires in COVID-19. As for the study in general: Whether acute or convalescent, the COVID-19 samples came from the United States, Italy and Spain.

The repertoire was sequenced with immunoSEQ multiplex PCR; TCRdb's copy has only in-frame clones and lacks some. The repertoire holds 150,000 to 200,000 clones, with about nine tenths as singletons. One Seattle source followed patients from active infection through their disease course. The sample taken for sequencing was peripheral blood. The sequence came from a man between 18 and 29 years old with COVID-19, enrolled during active disease.

This CDR3 is CASSSRDRRLETQYF. The CDR3 DNA follows: TGTGCCAGCAGCTCACGGGACAGGCGGTTAGAGACCCAGTACTTC. V gene TRBV28 combines with J gene TRBJ2-5, with 8 nucleotides matching TRBD1. With V trimmed by 6 bases and J by 4 bases, 10 bases remained unmatched. Germline CDR1 MDHEN, CDR2 SYDVKM. The CDR3 extends over 15 amino acids.